The rows below give T cell receptor beta chains drawn from one sample of a study of control samples from healthy donors and cancer patients. Method: immunoSEQ multiplex PCR; TCRdb's copy keeps in-frame clones and lacks some. This sample has about 110,000 clones, with about nine tenths found just once. Sequencing was performed on blood. These receptors were obtained from a human donor in good health. The donor label of this sample is uncertain. The CDR3 runs from the conserved cysteine through the conserved F or W. The D gene is left open where the match is weak. Expanded clones get a size class; other rows say once, few or many, or leave the size out.

clone_size: -
d_call: -
v_call: TRBV10-3
j_call: TRBJ1-3
cdr3_nt: TGTGCCATCAGTGTTGGGGGGTTGAGAAACACCATATATTTT
cdr3_aa: CAISVGGLRNTIYF

clone_size: few
d_call: TRBD2
v_call: TRBV5-1
j_call: TRBJ2-7
cdr3_nt: TGCGCCAGCAGCTTGGACCCCGGGAGGCTCTCCTACGAGCAGTACTTC
cdr3_aa: CASSLDPGRLSYEQYF

clone_size: -
d_call: TRBD1
v_call: TRBV5-4
j_call: TRBJ1-2
cdr3_nt: TGTGCCAGCAGCTGGTCCGGACAGGGCTTTCGGGGCTACACCTTC
cdr3_aa: CASSWSGQGFRGYTF

clone_size: -
d_call: -
v_call: TRBV19
j_call: TRBJ2-4
cdr3_nt: TGTGCCAGTAGGGCGGGCAACATTCAGTACTTC
cdr3_aa: CASRAGNIQYF

clone_size: -
d_call: -
v_call: TRBV12-3/TRBV12-4
j_call: TRBJ1-1
cdr3_nt: TGTGCCAGCAGTTCCCCGGGACCTGAAGCTTTCTTT
cdr3_aa: CASSSPGPEAFF

clone_size: -
d_call: -
v_call: TRBV9
j_call: TRBJ2-5
cdr3_nt: TGTGCCAGCAGCGCCTCCCCGCAGGGCGGCGAGACCCAGTACTTC
cdr3_aa: CASSASPQGGETQYF

clone_size: -
d_call: TRBD1
v_call: TRBV4-1
j_call: TRBJ2-7
cdr3_nt: TGCGCCAGCAGCCTGACAGGGGCGAGCGAGCAGTACTTC
cdr3_aa: CASSLTGASEQYF

clone_size: -
d_call: -
v_call: TRBV2
j_call: TRBJ2-5
cdr3_nt: TGTGCCAGCAGTGAGAGGGTTCAAGAGACCCAGTACTTC
cdr3_aa: CASSERVQETQYF

clone_size: -
d_call: -
v_call: TRBV2
j_call: TRBJ2-7
cdr3_nt: TGTGCCACCAAAACAGATAGGTACGAGCAGTACTTC
cdr3_aa: CATKTDRYEQYF

clone_size: -
d_call: TRBD1
v_call: TRBV7-8
j_call: TRBJ1-4
cdr3_nt: TGTGCCAGCAGCTTAAGCAGGGGGTTTGAAAAACTGTTTTTT
cdr3_aa: CASSLSRGFEKLFF

clone_size: once
d_call: -
v_call: TRBV3-1/TRBV3-2
j_call: TRBJ1-1
cdr3_nt: TGTGCCAGCAGCCAAGCGGCGAATGGGCCGAACACTGAAGCTTTCTTT
cdr3_aa: CASSQAANGPNTEAFF

clone_size: -
d_call: -
v_call: TRBV29-1
j_call: TRBJ1-1
cdr3_nt: TGCAGCGCCCGACCGAGTCAGGTTCAGGCTGAAGCTTTCTTT
cdr3_aa: CSARPSQVQAEAFF

clone_size: -
d_call: -
v_call: TRBV18
j_call: TRBJ2-7
cdr3_nt: TGTGCCAGCTCACCAGTGGACACATACAGGTTATCCTACGAGCAGTACTTC
cdr3_aa: CASSPVDTYRLSYEQYF

clone_size: -
d_call: -
v_call: TRBV18
j_call: TRBJ1-3
cdr3_nt: TGTGCCAGCTCACCAGGACGAAGCGCCGGAAACACCATATATTTT
cdr3_aa: CASSPGRSAGNTIYF

clone_size: -
d_call: -
v_call: TRBV5-1
j_call: TRBJ2-3
cdr3_nt: TGCGCCAGCAGCTTGGCCAGCACAGATACGCAGTATTTT
cdr3_aa: CASSLASTDTQYF

clone_size: -
d_call: TRBD1
v_call: TRBV5-1
j_call: TRBJ2-1
cdr3_nt: TGCGCCAGCAGCCCCGGGGGCAGGGGGCGTAATGAGCAGTTCTTC
cdr3_aa: CASSPGGRGRNEQFF

clone_size: -
d_call: TRBD2
v_call: TRBV7-7
j_call: TRBJ2-1
cdr3_nt: TGTGCCAGCAGCACCCTAGCGGGGAGCCTCAATGAGCAGTTCTTC
cdr3_aa: CASSTLAGSLNEQFF

clone_size: -
d_call: TRBD1
v_call: TRBV5-1
j_call: TRBJ1-6
cdr3_nt: TGCGCCAGCAAGGACAGGGACAATTCACCCCTCCACTTT
cdr3_aa: CASKDRDNSPLHF

clone_size: -
d_call: TRBD2
v_call: TRBV5-1
j_call: TRBJ2-3
cdr3_nt: TGCGCCAGCAGCCGGCCAGCGGGGGGCGATACGCAGTATTTT
cdr3_aa: CASSRPAGGDTQYF

clone_size: -
d_call: -
v_call: TRBV7-9
j_call: TRBJ1-1
cdr3_nt: TGTGCCAGCAGCTTCCAACGTGAAGCTTTCTTT
cdr3_aa: CASSFQREAFF

clone_size: -
d_call: TRBD2
v_call: TRBV6-6
j_call: TRBJ2-3
cdr3_nt: TGTGCCAGTAACTTCGGGACTAGCGGTTCTTTTGATACGCAGTATTTT
cdr3_aa: CASNFGTSGSFDTQYF

clone_size: -
d_call: -
v_call: TRBV19
j_call: TRBJ1-6
cdr3_nt: TGTGCCAGTAGTATCCAGGGGATCATGGATTCACCCCTCCACTTT
cdr3_aa: CASSIQGIMDSPLHF

clone_size: -
d_call: -
v_call: TRBV9
j_call: TRBJ2-1
cdr3_nt: TGTGCCAGCAGCGTAGGTTCGTACAATGAGCAGTTCTTC
cdr3_aa: CASSVGSYNEQFF